Presented here are 5 T cell receptor beta chains from one specimen sequenced in a study of T cell repertoires in cytomegalovirus infection. TCRdb recomputed calls from the reads with MiXCR, one row per CDR3 protein. The sample carries hundreds of thousands of distinct CDR3 sequences, 20% to 25% recorded once. Sequenced: CD8+ T cells from PBMCs. Source of these receptors: a human donor in good health (CMV status not recorded). Some clones in this sample may be carry-over from other donors' samples.

Only a few counts were recorded for this clonotype. The V gene is TRBV9, the J gene TRBJ1-5; TRBD1 matches 7 bases. The CDR3 contains 14 residues. V trimming: 2 bases; J trimming: 6 bases; junction bases outside the gene matches: 5. Germline V gene lookup returns CDR1 SGDLS and CDR2 YYNGEE. The CDR3 DNA follows: TGTGCCAGCAGCGTCCAGGGGGGTAGTCAGCCCCAGCATTTT. As protein: CASSVQGGSQPQHF.

Only a few counts were recorded for this clonotype. The rearrangement uses TRBV15 and TRBJ2-2; D may be TRBD1 or TRBD2 (5 bases each). The CDR3 is made up of 15 amino acids. Trimming shortened V by 0 bases and J by 7 bases, and 12 bases separated the two germline ends. Germline V gene data show CDR1 as LNHNV and CDR2 as YYDKDF (reference sequence). DNA of the CDR3: TGTGCCACCAGCAGAGATCGAGGGGCGGGCGGGGAGCTGTTTTTT. Its translation: CATSRDRGAGGELFF.

J is TRBJ2-1 and V is TRBV29-1, with D maybe TRBD1 (5 bases). Germline V gene sequence: CDR1 SQVTM, CDR2 ANQGSEA. There are 11 residues in the CDR3. Trimming took 6 bases from V and 8 from J, leaving 11 bases between them. The CDR3 region is CSVGAWDEQFF. DNA for the CDR3: TGCAGCGTAGGGGCTTGGGATGAGCAGTTCTTC.

This clonotype was picked up many times. The chain carries TRBV4-1 and TRBJ2-3; 8 bases match TRBD2. The J segment lost 4 bases and the V segment lost 0 bases, leaving 12 bases of the junction unmatched. Germline CDR1 and CDR2: MGHRA and YSYEKL. The CDR3 contains 18 residues. CDR3 sequence: CASSQDGPAGELPDTQYF. For the CDR3, the DNA is TGCGCCAGCAGCCAAGATGGGCCAGCGGGGGAACTCCCAGATACGCAGTATTTT.

Notes on this clonotype: Mismatch with germline at one junction end may stem from a read error. V usage is TRBV2 and J usage is TRBJ1-1; D not resolved. Germline CDR1 and CDR2: SNHLY and FYNNEI. The CDR3 consists of 11 residues. The CDR3: CDSRTYRAAFF. CDR3 in DNA: TGTGACAGCAGGACCTACCGGGCAGCTTTCTTT.